Below, 15 T cell receptor beta chains from the same sample are listed, as sequenced in a study of T cell repertoires in cytomegalovirus infection. TCRdb passed the reads through MiXCR, listing each CDR3 protein once. The sample contains around 300,000 distinct CDR3 sequences, less than 25% of which appear only once. The antigens for these receptors are not known. The source was cultured PBMCs, collected from culture after CMV antigen stimulation. The origin of the receptors is a human donor in good health (CMV status not recorded). Some clones in this sample may be carry-over from other donors' samples.

The CDR3 coding sequence is TGTGCCAGCAGGGGGGGGGGAGGGTCTAGCACAGATACGCAGTATTTT. Translating it yields CASRGGGGSSTDTQYF. The gene calls are TRBV28 and TRBJ2-3; TRBD2 aligns across 7 bases. The junction had 9 bases not matched to a gene; V was cut back by 6 bases and J by 0 bases. This CDR3 has 16 residues. Germline-derived CDR1 and CDR2 are MDHEN and SYDVKM.

This clonotype was seen ten or more times. The chain carries TRBV6-1 and TRBJ2-1; 8 bases agree with TRBD2. V dropped 2 bases and J dropped 0; count of bases not matched to a gene: 0. This CDR3 contains 15 residues. Germline V gene lookup returns CDR1 MNHNS and CDR2 SASEGT. CDR3 sequence (DNA): TGTGCCAGCAGTGAACTAGCGGGCTCCTACAATGAGCAGTTCTTC. Its protein is CASSELAGSYNEQFF.

This clonotype was picked up a small number of times. The genes are TRBV19 and TRBJ2-4, with 9 bases lining up with TRBD1. The length of the CDR3 is 14 residues. CDR1 and CDR2 from the germline V gene are LNHDA and SQIVND (reference sequence). J gave up 8 bases and V 6 bases, and 8 bases lay outside the gene matches. For the CDR3, the DNA is TGTGCCAGTAGCCCCGCAGGGGACAGGGACATTCAGTACTTC. It codes for CASSPAGDRDIQYF.

The V and J genes are TRBV7-9 and TRBJ2-1, with 9 bases aligning to TRBD2. Germline CDR1 is SEHNR and CDR2 is FQNEAQ (reference sequence). The CDR3 runs to 16 residues. V shed 4 bases, J shed 7 bases, and the junction held 11 bases outside the gene matches. The CDR3 here is CASSSRASGMGNEQFF. CDR3 in DNA: TGTGCCAGCAGCTCCCGTGCTAGCGGGATGGGAAATGAGCAGTTCTTC.

This clonotype was found once. Just one base apart from a much larger clone, this may be a read error. The J gene is TRBJ2-3, the V gene TRBV30; the D is unclear. V was cut by 2 bases and J by 6 bases, with 15 bases left in between. The CDR3 extends over 14 amino acids. Germline CDR1 is GTSNPN and CDR2 is SVGIG (reference sequence). CDR3 nucleotide sequence: TGTGCCTGGAGTTTGGCGGAAGGGCCGGATACGCAGTATTTT. Translating gives CAWSLAEGPDTQYF.

There are many counts of this clonotype. The genes are TRBV12-3 or TRBV12-4 and TRBJ2-2; the match to TRBD2 covers 7 bases. Trimming removed 3 bases from V and 5 bases from J; junction bases left unmatched: 3. The CDR3 length is 14 residues. This chain's CDR3 is CASSLTGGTGELFF. Written as DNA, the CDR3 is TGTGCCAGCAGTTTGACGGGAGGAACCGGGGAGCTGTTTTTT.

In its sample, this clonotype was seen many times. The rearrangement joins TRBV7-6 to TRBJ2-1; 11 nucleotides match TRBD2. V shed 3 bases and J 2 bases; nucleotides not matched to a gene: 9. This CDR3 region has 18 residues. From germline, CDR1 is SGHVS and CDR2 FNYEAQ. The CDR3: CASSLLGGTSGTYNEQFF. The CDR3 nucleotides read TGTGCCAGCAGCTTGTTAGGGGGGACTAGCGGTACCTACAATGAGCAGTTCTTC.

This clonotype occurred many times. This chain connects TRBV6-1 to TRBJ2-1; TRBD1 matches at 7 bases. The CDR3 has 13 residues. Germline V gene data show CDR1 as MNHNS and CDR2 as SASEGT. The ends lost 6 bases at V and 4 bases at J; junction bases unmatched: 3. CDR3 residues: CASRGQIYNEQFF. CDR3 sequence (DNA): TGTGCCAGCAGGGGACAGATATACAATGAGCAGTTCTTC.

In DNA, the CDR3 is TGTGCCAGCACCGGGACTAGCGGGACCGTAAACACAGATACGCAGTATTTT. Residues: CASTGTSGTVNTDTQYF. The chain employs TRBV2 and TRBJ2-3; 13 bases fit TRBD2. CDR3 size: 17 residues. The trim removed 7 bases at V and 2 bases at J, leaving 9 bases unmatched. Per germline, CDR1 SNHLY and CDR2 FYNNEI.

The genes are TRBV11-2 and TRBJ2-1; 9 bases fit TRBD2. The CDR3 sequence is 17 residues long. In germline, CDR1 is SGHAT, CDR2 FQNNGV. V lost 5 bases to trimming and J lost 4 bases; unmatched junction nucleotides: 12. CDR3 sequence reads: CASSAIAGGPRYNEQFF. The CDR3 region has the DNA TGTGCCAGCAGCGCTATTGCGGGAGGGCCGAGGTACAATGAGCAGTTCTTC.

This clonotype was counted a few times. The chain employs TRBV7-9 and TRBJ2-7; 8 nucleotides agree with TRBD1. V shed 5 bases and J 1 base; nucleotides not matched to a gene: 7. Germline V CDR1 and CDR2: SEHNR, FQNEAQ (reference sequence). The CDR3 sequence is 15 residues long. The CDR3 loop reads CASSASRDRSYEQYF. The CDR3, as DNA: TGTGCCAGCAGCGCTTCGAGGGACAGGTCCTACGAGCAGTACTTC.

This clonotype was seen more than once but under ten times. The J gene is TRBJ2-1, the V gene TRBV6-1, with 10 bases lining up with TRBD2. CDR1 MNHNS and CDR2 SASEGT come from the germline V gene. This CDR3 region has 17 residues. V dropped 2 bases and J dropped 5; count of bases not matched to a gene: 9. In nucleotides, the CDR3 is TGTGCCAGCAGTGAAACCCCTAGCGGGAGTGGAAACAATGAGCAGTTCTTC. It codes for CASSETPSGSGNNEQFF.

Ten or more counts support this clonotype. The chain joins TRBV7-2 to TRBJ1-1; the D gene is possibly TRBD1 (6 bases). This CDR3 has 15 residues. In germline, CDR1 is SGHTA, CDR2 FQGNSA. The V end lost 4 bases, the J end lost 2 bases, and 14 bases lay between the germline ends. CDR3 sequence reads: CASSSRTGFNTEAFF. The CDR3 nucleotides are TGTGCCAGCAGCTCCCGAACAGGGTTCAACACTGAAGCTTTCTTT.

This clonotype showed up just a few times. The CDR3 DNA sequence: TGCAGTAAAGTAGCGGGAGGGACAGATACGCAGTATTTT. Protein sequence: CSKVAGGTDTQYF. The chain links TRBV20-1 to TRBJ2-3; TRBD2 aligns across 11 bases. CDR1 and CDR2 from the germline V gene are DFQATT and SNEGSKA (reference sequence). The CDR3 runs 13 residues. The trim removed 8 bases at V and 3 bases at J, leaving 4 bases unmatched.

The V gene is TRBV27, the J gene TRBJ1-1, with TRBD1 matching over 7 bases. The CDR3 contains 16 residues. The germline V gene has CDR1 MNHEY and CDR2 SMNVEV (reference sequence). V shed 2 bases and J 1 base; nucleotides not matched to a gene: 7. CDR3 loop: CASSLRAGGQNTEAFF. Here the CDR3 DNA reads TGTGCCAGCAGTTTACGGGCAGGGGGGCAGAACACTGAAGCTTTCTTT.